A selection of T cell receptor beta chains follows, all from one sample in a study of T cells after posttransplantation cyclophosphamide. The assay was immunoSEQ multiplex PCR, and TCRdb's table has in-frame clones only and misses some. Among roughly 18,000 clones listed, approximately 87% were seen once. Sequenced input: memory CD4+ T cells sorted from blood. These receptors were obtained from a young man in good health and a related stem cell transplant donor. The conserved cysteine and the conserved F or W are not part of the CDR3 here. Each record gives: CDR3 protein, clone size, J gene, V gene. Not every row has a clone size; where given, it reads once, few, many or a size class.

ASSVSGGAGVGGNEQF - TRBJ2-1 TRBV9
ASSKGIAGVTADTQY - TRBJ2-3 TRBV21-1
ASSPVAGGVETQY - TRBJ2-5 TRBV7-2
ASSPPRRLGNEQY once TRBJ2-7 TRBV7-9
ASSSLLFGHTDTQY - TRBJ2-3 TRBV14
ASSEDREYGYT - TRBJ1-2 TRBV2
ASRSQGGVQY - TRBJ2-7 TRBV27
SVDGRGTGELF - TRBJ2-2 TRBV29-1
ATSDRGGYVQPQH - TRBJ1-5 TRBV19
ASSRDTGTQY few TRBJ2-5 TRBV10-1
ASSPGLAGGVGSGANVLT - TRBJ2-6 TRBV5-5
ASSQEKGRFGELF - TRBJ2-2 TRBV14
ASSLAGKNTEAF - TRBJ1-1 TRBV5-1
ASSLKFRTGGGTGELF - TRBJ2-2 TRBV7-2
ASSVGNRYNSPLH - TRBJ1-6 TRBV9
ASSLEPLYEQY - TRBJ2-7 TRBV11-2
ATRGHVGNTEAF once TRBJ1-1 TRBV25-1